This T cell receptor beta chain was sequenced during a study of CD8 T cells in ankylosing spondylitis. Notes on the study in general: Reportedly, matched ankylosing spondylitis synovial fluid was significantly enriched for disease-linked clones. Reactive arthritis synovial fluid and blood were previously reported to contain some motif variants. What seemed typical of ankylosing spondylitis blood was a TCR beta motif built from roughly eight highly homologous variants.

Researchers built TCR beta libraries using quantitative 5'-RACE with molecular barcodes. TCRdb recomputed calls from the 5' RACE reads with MiXCR, one row per CDR3 protein. The sample has nearly 250,000 distinct CDR3 sequences, about 30% seen once; the top ten hold approximately 4.6%. The CDR3 totals 14 residues. Trimming removed 6 bases from V and 9 bases from J, with 18 bases in between. Germline V gene sequence: CDR1 DFQATT, CDR2 SNEGSKA (reference sequence). The table lists this clonotype with many counts. The antigen remains undetermined. This chain links TRBV20-1 with TRBJ1-6; D is perhaps TRBD1 (5 bases). The TCR sequence derives from a male donor with ankylosing spondylitis or in good health (not recorded which). Sequenced sample: blood, either unsorted or a sorted T cell fraction (not recorded which). The CDR3 is CSAFEQAGSSPLHF. The CDR3 region has the DNA TGCAGTGCCTTCGAACAGGCTGGTAGTTCACCCCTCCACTTT.